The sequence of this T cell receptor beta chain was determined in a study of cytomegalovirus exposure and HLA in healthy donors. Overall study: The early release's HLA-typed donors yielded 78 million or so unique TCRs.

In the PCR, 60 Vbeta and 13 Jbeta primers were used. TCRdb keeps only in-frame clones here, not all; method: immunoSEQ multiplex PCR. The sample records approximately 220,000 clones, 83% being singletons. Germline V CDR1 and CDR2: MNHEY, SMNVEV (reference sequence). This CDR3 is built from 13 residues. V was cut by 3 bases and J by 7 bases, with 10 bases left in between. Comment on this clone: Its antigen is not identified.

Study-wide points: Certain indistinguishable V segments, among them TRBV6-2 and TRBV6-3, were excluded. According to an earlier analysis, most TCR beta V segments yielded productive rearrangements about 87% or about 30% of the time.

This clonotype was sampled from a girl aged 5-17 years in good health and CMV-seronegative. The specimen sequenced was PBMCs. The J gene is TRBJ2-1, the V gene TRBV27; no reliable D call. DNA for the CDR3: TGTGCCAGCAGTTTCTCGGGTCCAAATGAGCAGTTCTTC. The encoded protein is CASSFSGPNEQFF.